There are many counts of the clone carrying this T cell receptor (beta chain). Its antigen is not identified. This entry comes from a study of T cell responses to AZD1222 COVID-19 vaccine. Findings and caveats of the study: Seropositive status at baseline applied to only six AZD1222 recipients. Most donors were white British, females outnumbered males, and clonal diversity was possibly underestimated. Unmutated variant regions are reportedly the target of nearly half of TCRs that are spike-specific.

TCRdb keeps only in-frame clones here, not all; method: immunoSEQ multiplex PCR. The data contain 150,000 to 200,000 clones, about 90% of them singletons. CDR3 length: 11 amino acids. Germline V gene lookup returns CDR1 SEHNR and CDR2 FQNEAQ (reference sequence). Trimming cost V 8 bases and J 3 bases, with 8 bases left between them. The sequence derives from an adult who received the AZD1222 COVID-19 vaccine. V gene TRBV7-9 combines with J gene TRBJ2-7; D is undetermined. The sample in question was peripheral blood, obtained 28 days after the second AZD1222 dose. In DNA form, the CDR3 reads TGTGCCAGCGGGGATTTCTACGAGCAGTACTTC. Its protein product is CASGDFYEQYF. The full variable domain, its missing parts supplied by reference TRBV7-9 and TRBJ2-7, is DTGVSQNPRHKITKRGQNVTFRCDPISEHNRLYWYRQTLGQGPEFLTYFQNEAQLEKSRLLSDRFSAERPKGSFSTLEIQRTEQGDSAMYLCASGDFYEQYFGPGTRLTVT.